The 21 T cell receptor beta chains below were found in one sample sequenced in a study of T cell changes during pregnancy in multiple sclerosis. Profiling relied on immunoSEQ multiplex PCR, and the TCRdb table lists in-frame clones only, not all of them. Among roughly 40,000 clones listed, roughly 92% were seen once. Here the sequenced sample was CD4+ T cells from peripheral blood mononuclear cells, taken before pregnancy. The receptors come from a female donor with multiple sclerosis, enrolled in a pregnancy study.

V usage is TRBV7-6 and J usage is TRBJ2-2; weak D call: TRBD1 (5 bases). CDR3 size: 16 residues. Germline-derived CDR1 and CDR2 are SGHVS and FNYEAQ. V lost 1 base, J lost 6 bases, and 15 bases lay in between. The CDR3 region has the DNA TGTGCCAGCAGCTTAGGGCTAGGGGCCTCGGCCGGGGAGCTGTTTTTT. This translates into CASSLGLGASAGELFF.

The table lists this clone with a count of one. The chain links TRBV6-5 to TRBJ1-4; 10 bases map to TRBD1. This CDR3 has 15 amino acids. Germline trimming cut 5 bases from V and 6 bases from J; bases unmatched to any gene: 6. Germline assignment: CDR1 MNHEY and CDR2 SVGAGI. CDR3 bases: TGTGCCAGCAGTCGCTCAGGGACAGGGGATGAAAAACTGTTTTTT. Encoded protein: CASSRSGTGDEKLFF.

This clone was detected only a few times. CDR3 sequence reads: CASSAVAGALYNEQFF. The CDR3, as DNA: TGTGCCAGCAGTGCGGTAGCGGGAGCCCTCTACAATGAGCAGTTCTTC. The chain couples TRBV2 to TRBJ2-1; 9 positions match TRBD2. In germline, CDR1 is SNHLY, CDR2 FYNNEI. CDR3 length: 16 amino acids. V was pared by 4 bases and J by 3 bases, with 7 bases of the junction left unmatched.

This clone was picked up a small number of times. The rearrangement uses TRBV19 and TRBJ2-2, with D possibly being TRBD1 (6 bases). Germline V CDR1 and CDR2: LNHDA, SQIVND (reference sequence). The CDR3 is made up of 16 amino acids. Trimming pared 2 bases from V and 1 base from J, leaving 11 bases between. Written as DNA, the CDR3 is TGTGCCAGTAGTATAATCCCGACAGGGAACACCGGGGAGCTGTTTTTT. Its translation is CASSIIPTGNTGELFF. The variable domain in full, completed from reference TRBV19 and TRBJ2-2, reads DGGITQSPKYLFRKEGQNVTLSCEQNLNHDAMYWYRQDPGQGLRLIYYSQIVNDFQKGDIAEGYSVSREKKESFPLTVTSAQKNPTAFYLCASSIIPTGNTGELFFGEGSRLTVL.

The chain carries TRBV5-1 and TRBJ2-7; maybe TRBD2 (6 bases). Trimming took 4 bases from V and 4 from J, leaving 18 bases between them. CDR1 is SGHRS and CDR2 is YFSETQ in the germline V gene. The CDR3 totals 15 residues. The CDR3, as DNA: TGCGCCAGCAGCCCGGGGGAGGAAATCCATTACGAGCAGTACTTC. Translation: CASSPGEEIHYEQYF.

J is TRBJ2-1 and V is TRBV27, with D possibly TRBD2 on 5 matching bases. Trimming took 3 bases from V and 10 from J, leaving 16 bases between them. The CDR3 runs to 14 residues. The germline gives CDR1 MNHEY, CDR2 SMNVEV (reference sequence). The CDR3 region is CASSFLPRGDEQFF. CDR3 sequence (DNA): TGTGCCAGCAGTTTCCTTCCTCGGGGTGACGAGCAGTTCTTC.

The chain combines TRBV9 with TRBJ2-5; 7 bases agree with TRBD1. V gave up 3 bases and J gave up 2 bases; unmatched junction bases: 4. The CDR3 is 14 amino acids. CDR1 is SGDLS and CDR2 is YYNGEE in the germline V gene. DNA of the CDR3: TGTGCCAGCAGCGCCCGACAGGGACAAGAGACCCAGTACTTC. Translated, it gives CASSARQGQETQYF.

This rearrangement joins TRBV4-2 to TRBJ2-3, with 9 bases aligning to TRBD1. Germline loops: CDR1 LGHNA, CDR2 YNFKEQ. J gave up 3 bases and V 0 bases, and 1 base lay outside the gene matches. This CDR3 contains 15 residues. The CDR3 DNA follows: TGTGCCAGCAGCCAAGATGGGACAGGGACAGATACGCAGTATTTT. Amino acid sequence: CASSQDGTGTDTQYF.

J is TRBJ2-1 and V is TRBV7-6, with a weak D call TRBD2 (7 bases). The CDR3 runs 16 residues. Trimming cost V 3 bases and J 8 bases, with 20 bases left between them. The germline V gene encodes CDR1 SGHVS and CDR2 FNYEAQ. The CDR3 region is CASSLGAGVLTDEQFF. In nucleotides, the CDR3 is TGTGCCAGCAGCTTGGGGGCGGGAGTACTTACAGATGAGCAGTTCTTC.

The V gene is TRBV6-1, the J gene TRBJ1-4; D might be TRBD1 (5 bases). The CDR3 spans 14 residues. CDR1 and CDR2 (germline): MNHNS, SASEGT. The germline V and J ends were trimmed by 7 bases and 1 base, with 10 bases remaining between them. This CDR3 is CASKNRLTNEKLFF. The CDR3 nucleotides are TGTGCCAGCAAAAACAGGTTAACTAATGAAAAACTGTTTTTT.

CDR3 in amino acids: CASSAPADSSYNEQFF. Written as DNA, the CDR3 is TGTGCCAGCAGTGCCCCCGCCGATAGCTCCTACAATGAGCAGTTCTTC. The chain uses TRBV27 and TRBJ2-1; no definite D call. Looked up from germline, CDR1 is MNHEY and CDR2 is SMNVEV (reference sequence). The CDR3 is 16 residues long. Trimming removed 5 bases from V and 0 bases from J, with 14 bases in between.

The V and J genes are TRBV21-1 and TRBJ2-7; the tabulated D call, TRBD2, remains unverified against the DNA. TRBV21-1 represents a pseudogene. The CDR3 covers 13 residues. The CDR3 nucleotides are TGTGCCAGCAGCAAAGGAGGAGTACCCGAGCAGTACTTC. It is translated as CASSKGGVPEQYF.

V gene TRBV10-3 combines with J gene TRBJ1-1; 10 bases line up with TRBD1. Per the germline V gene, CDR1 is ENHRY and CDR2 is SYGVKD. The ends lost 8 bases at V and 3 bases at J; junction bases unmatched: 3. This CDR3 region has 13 residues. The CDR3 DNA is TGTGCCATCGGGACAGGGGCGCACACTGAAGCTTTCTTT. Encoded protein: CAIGTGAHTEAFF.

The chain recombines TRBV25-1 with TRBJ2-6, with D unclear. Trimming took 6 bases from V and 0 from J, leaving 3 bases between them. The CDR3 sequence is 13 residues long. Germline V CDR1 and CDR2: MGHDK, SYGVNS. The CDR3 nucleotides read TGTGCCAGCAGGAGCTCTGGGGCCAACGTCCTGACTTTC. Translating it yields CASRSSGANVLTF.

The V call is TRBV6-6, the J call TRBJ2-4; D gene ambiguous. CDR1 MNHNY and CDR2 SVGAGI come from the germline V gene (reference sequence). This CDR3 is 12 amino acids long. The V end lost 6 bases, the J end lost 12 bases, and 15 bases lay between the germline ends. The DNA of the CDR3 is TGTGCCAGCAGCTCCCTAGAGGCTTCTCAGTACTTC. It yields the protein CASSSLEASQYF.

CDR3 sequence: CASSSPGRGADTQYF. CDR3 nucleotides: TGTGCCAGCAGCTCGCCCGGGAGAGGCGCAGATACGCAGTATTTT. This chain joins TRBV7-9 and TRBJ2-3; tentatively, D is TRBD2 (6 bases). Deletions cut 4 bases from V and 4 bases from J, with 15 bases between. The CDR3 loop spans 15 amino acids. CDR1 is SEHNR and CDR2 is FQNEAQ in the germline V gene (reference sequence).

CDR3 coding DNA: TGTGCCAGCAGCTTGTCAGGCAGCTCCTACGAGCAGTACTTC. Its protein is CASSLSGSSYEQYF. The chain uses TRBV7-9 and TRBJ2-7; the D is unclear. The V gene's germline CDR1 is SEHNR and CDR2 FQNEAQ (reference sequence). The CDR3 spans 14 residues. Trimming cost V 3 bases and J 0 bases, with 9 bases left between them.

The chain carries TRBV15 and TRBJ2-7; 9 bases fit TRBD1. This CDR3 region has 16 residues. The germline V gene has CDR1 LNHNV and CDR2 YYDKDF (reference sequence). V was pared by 1 base and J by 6 bases, with 10 bases of the junction left unmatched. CDR3 nucleotide sequence: TGTGCCACCAGCAGAGGAAGGACAGGGGAGCTCTCCGAGCAGTACTTC. Its translation: CATSRGRTGELSEQYF.

The rearrangement joins TRBV4-3 to TRBJ1-5; 9 bases are a match to TRBD1. CDR1 is LGHNA, CDR2 YSLEER, per germline. CDR3 length: 15 amino acids. The V gene end was trimmed by 0 bases and the J gene end by 6 bases; junction bases not matched to a gene: 3. This CDR3 reads CASSQDQDRGQPQHF. CDR3 nucleotides: TGCGCCAGCAGCCAAGATCAGGACAGGGGTCAGCCCCAGCATTTT.

V is TRBV29-1 and J is TRBJ1-1; 11 bases line up with TRBD1. The trim removed 4 bases at V and 4 bases at J, leaving 5 bases unmatched. Germline V gene data show CDR1 as SQVTM and CDR2 as ANQGSEA. The CDR3 totals 14 residues. CDR3 protein: CSVARGTGGTEAFF. The CDR3 nucleotides are TGCAGCGTTGCCCGTGGGACAGGGGGCACTGAAGCTTTCTTT. Looking up the rest from reference TRBV29-1 and TRBJ1-1 gives the full variable domain: SAVISQKPSRDICQRGTSLTIQCQVDSQVTMMFWYRQQPGQSLTLIATANQGSEATYESGFVIDKFPISRPNLTFSTLTVSNMSPEDSSIYLCSVARGTGGTEAFFGQGTRLTVV.

The rearrangement links TRBV6-5 to TRBJ1-1; D is perhaps TRBD1 (5 bases). With 6 bases removed from V and 0 bases from J, the gap between germline ends came to 14 bases. The CDR3 is 15 residues long. Germline V gene sequence: CDR1 MNHEY, CDR2 SVGAGI. CDR3 bases: TGTGCCAGCAGGGTCGTGGGGGGTCTGAACACTGAAGCTTTCTTT. Its protein is CASRVVGGLNTEAFF.